A single sample gave rise to the 24 T cell receptor beta chains below, sequenced in a study of blood T cell repertoires in COVID-19. Assay used: immunoSEQ multiplex PCR; TCRdb lists only in-frame clones, some missing. The data hold 200,000 to 300,000 clones, with 83% observed a single time. Sequenced material: peripheral blood. These receptors all stem from a human donor in a cohort sampled during active COVID-19.

In this sample, this clone turned up once. The V gene is TRBV9, the J gene TRBJ2-5, with D possibly TRBD1 on 6 matching bases. The CDR3 sequence is 14 residues long. CDR1 is SGDLS, CDR2 YYNGEE, per germline. Trimming pared 2 bases from V and 4 bases from J, leaving 12 bases between. The CDR3, as DNA: TGTGCCAGCAGCGTGTCACAGGGCGGAGAGACCCAGTACTTC. This sequence encodes CASSVSQGGETQYF.

The rearrangement links TRBV19 to TRBJ1-1; D is ambiguous. The length of the CDR3 is 13 residues. CDR1 and CDR2 from the germline V gene are LNHDA and SQIVND (reference sequence). V dropped 5 bases and J dropped 4 bases, with 11 bases sitting between them. The CDR3 spells CASSFNQRTEAFF. As DNA, the CDR3 is TGTGCCAGTAGTTTCAATCAGCGCACTGAAGCTTTCTTT.

A few counts support this clone. This sequence joins TRBV5-4 and TRBJ1-2; D uncertain. Germline CDR1 SGHNT, CDR2 YYREEE (reference sequence). The ends were cut back, 1 base at V and 6 bases at J, with 13 bases in the middle. This CDR3 comprises 14 residues. In DNA, the CDR3 is TGTGCCAGCAGCTTGACCGGGGTGTTGGATGGCTACACCTTC. Amino acids: CASSLTGVLDGYTF.

The genes are TRBV4-1 and TRBJ1-4; 9 bases fit TRBD1. The ends lost 3 bases at V and 10 bases at J; junction bases unmatched: 6. Germline V gene data show CDR1 as MGHRA and CDR2 as YSYEKL. The length of the CDR3 is 14 residues. CDR3 amino acids: CASSQPDRGGKLFF. As DNA, the CDR3 is TGCGCCAGCAGCCAGCCGGACAGGGGAGGAAAACTGTTTTTT.

This clone was recorded a few times. The V and J genes are TRBV19 and TRBJ2-2; no firm D call. The V and J ends lost 3 bases and 6 bases respectively, with 11 bases between them. The CDR3 covers 14 residues. Germline lookup yields CDR1 LNHDA and CDR2 SQIVND (reference sequence). As DNA, the CDR3 is TGTGCCAGTAGTATCGGGTCTCCCGCCGGGGAGCTGTTTTTT. Protein sequence: CASSIGSPAGELFF. Full variable domain (outside the CDR3, taken from reference TRBV19 and TRBJ2-2): DGGITQSPKYLFRKEGQNVTLSCEQNLNHDAMYWYRQDPGQGLRLIYYSQIVNDFQKGDIAEGYSVSREKKESFPLTVTSAQKNPTAFYLCASSIGSPAGELFFGEGSRLTVL.

CDR3 sequence reads: CASSPRGSSFF. In nucleotides, the CDR3 is TGTGCCAGCTCCCCTCGGGGGTCCTCTTTCTTC. V usage is TRBV18 and J usage is TRBJ2-1; weak D call: TRBD2 (6 bases). The CDR3 runs 11 residues. The ends were cut back, 6 bases at V and 16 bases at J, with 16 bases in the middle. Germline CDR1 KGHSH, CDR2 LQKENI.

The gene calls are TRBV5-6 and TRBJ2-1, with 12 bases fitting TRBD2. CDR1 is SGHDT and CDR2 is YYEEEE in the germline V gene. This CDR3 contains 16 residues. Trimming removed 4 bases from V and 8 bases from J; junction bases left unmatched: 10. The CDR3 sequence is CASSPDGLAGFYEQFF. The CDR3 DNA is TGTGCCAGCAGCCCCGACGGACTAGCGGGATTCTATGAGCAGTTCTTC.

This rearrangement joins TRBV10-3 to TRBJ2-1; 10 nucleotides align to TRBD2. Germline-derived CDR1 and CDR2 are ENHRY and SYGVKD. This CDR3 region has 16 residues. The V segment lost 4 bases and the J segment 7 bases; nucleotides outside the gene matches: 10. The CDR3 is CAISGGAGGRGNEQFF. The CDR3 coding sequence is TGTGCCATCAGTGGTGGAGCGGGGGGGCGTGGGAATGAGCAGTTCTTC.

This clone was detected only once. The rearrangement joins TRBV15 to TRBJ2-1; D ambiguous. This CDR3 spans 13 amino acids. Per germline, CDR1 LNHNV and CDR2 YYDKDF (reference sequence). The V and J ends lost 4 bases and 8 bases respectively, with 12 bases between them. The CDR3 loop reads CATSNSPRYEQFF. The CDR3, as DNA: TGTGCCACCAGCAACTCGCCCAGGTATGAGCAGTTCTTC.

This clone appeared a single time. The genes are TRBV15 and TRBJ2-5, with D possibly being TRBD2 (7 bases). CDR3 length: 15 amino acids. Trimming removed 4 bases from V and 3 bases from J, with 15 bases in between. Germline CDR1 reads LNHNV; CDR2 reads YYDKDF (reference sequence). The CDR3 DNA follows: TGTGCCACCAGCAACCGCAGGGGAGGGAAAGAGACCCAGTACTTC. As protein: CATSNRRGGKETQYF.

V usage is TRBV10-3 and J usage is TRBJ1-2, with 10 bases fitting TRBD1. From germline, CDR1 is ENHRY and CDR2 SYGVKD. V lost 7 bases and J lost 3; bases outside the gene matches: 5. The CDR3 covers 14 residues. Here the CDR3 DNA reads TGTGCCATCACCTGGACAGGGGGGGACTATGGCTACACCTTC. Translating it yields CAITWTGGDYGYTF.

V gene TRBV5-1 combines with J gene TRBJ1-1, with 7 bases fitting TRBD1. Unmatched junction bases numbered 11, after V lost 3 bases and J lost 6 bases. The CDR3 sequence is 15 residues long. Germline CDR1 and CDR2: SGHRS and YFSETQ. The CDR3 is CASSSQTTGRAEAFF. In DNA, the CDR3 is TGCGCCAGCAGCTCACAAACGACAGGGCGCGCTGAAGCTTTCTTT.

V and J are TRBV7-2 and TRBJ2-5; 8 bases align to TRBD1. The V gene end was trimmed by 2 bases and the J gene end by 3 bases; junction bases not matched to a gene: 8. The CDR3 is made up of 16 amino acids. The germline CDR1 and CDR2 sequences are SGHTA and FQGNSA. CDR3 protein: CASSLLAGGAKETQYF. The CDR3 bases are TGTGCCAGCAGCTTATTGGCAGGGGGCGCAAAAGAGACCCAGTACTTC.

Ten or more counts support this clone. The chain recombines TRBV7-9 with TRBJ2-6, with D perhaps matching TRBD2 (6 bases). V gave up 4 bases and J gave up 0 bases, with 16 bases separating them. The CDR3 extends over 18 amino acids. Germline CDR1 and CDR2: SEHNR and FQNEAQ (reference sequence). The CDR3 loop reads CASSSLTVGGSGANVLTF. CDR3 bases: TGTGCCAGCAGCTCGTTGACAGTCGGGGGCTCTGGGGCCAACGTCCTGACTTTC.

This clone was seen once. The chain is built from TRBV19 and TRBJ2-1; weak D call: TRBD2 (5 bases). Germline-derived CDR1 and CDR2 are LNHDA and SQIVND (reference sequence). The CDR3 consists of 14 residues. V was cut by 4 bases and J by 4 bases, with 11 bases left in between. The CDR3 DNA sequence: TGTGCCAGTAGTACCCCGACGGGGTACAATGAGCAGTTCTTC. Protein: CASSTPTGYNEQFF.

The chain employs TRBV11-3 and TRBJ2-1, with TRBD2 identical over 12 bases. CDR1 and CDR2 (germline): SGHNT, YENEEA. V was clipped by 5 bases and J by 0 bases; unmatched bases: 8. The CDR3 has 18 residues. Here the CDR3 DNA reads TGTGCCAGCAGCCTCACTAGCGGGAGGCCATTCTCCTACAATGAGCAGTTCTTC. Amino acids: CASSLTSGRPFSYNEQFF.

This clone showed up just a few times. J is TRBJ1-2 and V is TRBV11-2, with D uncertain. The CDR3 length is 14 residues. The V and J ends lost 6 bases and 4 bases respectively, with 15 bases between them. Germline CDR1 reads SGHAT; CDR2 reads FQNNGV. The CDR3: CASRRVRGSYGYTF. The CDR3 region has the DNA TGTGCCAGCAGGCGGGTCCGAGGTTCCTATGGCTACACCTTC.

This rearrangement joins TRBV6-5 to TRBJ1-3, with D possibly TRBD1 on 6 matching bases. The CDR3 runs to 15 residues. V dropped 5 bases and J dropped 0 bases, with 11 bases sitting between them. Looked up from germline, CDR1 is MNHEY and CDR2 is SVGAGI. The CDR3 loop is CASSRTDSSGNTIYF. The CDR3 DNA is TGTGCCAGCAGTCGGACGGACAGCTCTGGAAACACCATATATTTT.

The chain links TRBV28 to TRBJ1-2, with 7 bases that match TRBD1. Germline assignment: CDR1 MDHEN and CDR2 SYDVKM. With 3 bases clipped from V and 0 bases from J, the junction kept 10 bases outside the gene matches. This CDR3 region has 17 residues. For the CDR3, the DNA is TGTGCCAGCAGTTTCCCTCAGGGGGGCCTTTCTAACTATGGCTACACCTTC. Translation gives CASSFPQGGLSNYGYTF.

This rearrangement joins TRBV5-1 to TRBJ2-7, with TRBD1 identical over 8 bases. The CDR3 consists of 16 residues. J was trimmed by 5 bases and V by 2 bases; bases with no gene match: 12. Germline CDR1 is SGHRS and CDR2 is YFSETQ. CDR3 nucleotides: TGCGCCAGCAGCTTAAATTCGGCAGGGGGCTTCGACGAGCAGTACTTC. Its protein product is CASSLNSAGGFDEQYF.

The chain couples TRBV11-2 to TRBJ2-2; the D gene is possibly TRBD2 (5 bases). Germline assignment: CDR1 SGHAT and CDR2 FQNNGV. Trimming shortened V by 0 bases and J by 6 bases, and 11 bases separated the two germline ends. The CDR3 length is 15 residues. The CDR3 nucleotides read TGTGCCAGCAGCTTAGATTTACGGGGTTCCGGGGAGCTGTTTTTT. This sequence encodes CASSLDLRGSGELFF.

This clone was recorded at least ten times. The chain couples TRBV18 to TRBJ1-2; possible D gene TRBD1, 6 bases. V was trimmed by 3 bases and J by 7 bases, leaving 15 bases between them. The CDR3 covers 14 residues. CDR1 KGHSH and CDR2 LQKENI come from the germline V gene. The chain's CDR3 is CASSPDGQGSGYTF. CDR3 nucleotide sequence: TGTGCCAGCTCACCCGACGGGCAGGGGAGTGGCTACACCTTC.

The V call is TRBV4-1, the J call TRBJ2-3, with a possible D match to TRBD2 (5 bases). Per germline, CDR1 MGHRA and CDR2 YSYEKL. Trimming took off 1 base at V and 0 bases at J, with 14 bases between the two ends. The CDR3 extends over 17 amino acids. CDR3 amino acids: CASSQGGGFSSTDTQYF. DNA for the CDR3: TGCGCCAGCAGCCAAGGAGGCGGGTTCTCTAGCACAGATACGCAGTATTTT.

This clone was seen more than once but under ten times. This rearrangement joins TRBV4-1 to TRBJ1-4; the D is unclear. CDR3 size: 15 residues. In germline, CDR1 is MGHRA, CDR2 YSYEKL. V was cut by 3 bases and J by 6 bases, with 14 bases left in between. The CDR3 sequence is CASSQLTRRDEKLFF. DNA for the CDR3: TGCGCCAGCAGCCAGTTAACCCGGCGGGATGAAAAACTGTTTTTT.